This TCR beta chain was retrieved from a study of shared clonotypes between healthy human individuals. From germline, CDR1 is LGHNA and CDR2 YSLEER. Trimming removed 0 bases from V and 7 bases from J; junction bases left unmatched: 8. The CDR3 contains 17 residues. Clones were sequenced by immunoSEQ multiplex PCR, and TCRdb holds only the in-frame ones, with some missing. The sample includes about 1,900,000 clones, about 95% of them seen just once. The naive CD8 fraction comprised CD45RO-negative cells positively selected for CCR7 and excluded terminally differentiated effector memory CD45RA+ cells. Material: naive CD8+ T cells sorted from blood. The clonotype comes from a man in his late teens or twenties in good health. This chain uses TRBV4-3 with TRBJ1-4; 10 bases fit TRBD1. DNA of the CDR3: TGCGCCAGCAGCCAAGAAATCCAGGACAGGGGGGCTGAAAAACTGTTTTTT. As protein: CASSQEIQDRGAEKLFF.